Following are 13 T cell receptor beta chains from one sample sequenced in a study of CD8 T cells in ankylosing spondylitis. Each CDR3 protein is one row after TCRdb ran MiXCR on the 5' RACE reads. The data hold under 300,000 distinct CDR3 sequences, with over 15% observed a single time. The sequencing input was blood, either unsorted or a sorted T cell fraction (not recorded which). The receptor set was obtained from a male donor with ankylosing spondylitis or in good health (not recorded which).

The chain links TRBV10-2 to TRBJ1-5, with 7 bases fitting TRBD1. The V gene end was trimmed by 2 bases and the J gene end by 2 bases; junction bases not matched to a gene: 3. Germline CDR1 and CDR2: WSHSY and SAAADI. The CDR3 extends over 15 amino acids. In DNA, the CDR3 is TGCGCCAGCAGTGAGGGCGGGACAGGCAATCAGCCCCAGCATTTT. It encodes CASSEGGTGNQPQHF.

The CDR3 coding sequence is TGTGCCAGCAGCGCTGGAGCGGGAGGGCCCTCCGAGCAGTACTTC. It translates to CASSAGAGGPSEQYF. This chain joins TRBV9 and TRBJ2-7; 10 nucleotides match TRBD2. V lost 3 bases to trimming and J lost 6 bases; unmatched junction nucleotides: 9. The CDR3 totals 15 residues. CDR1 is SGDLS, CDR2 YYNGEE, per germline.

This clonotype has ten or more counts. The CDR3: CSATGHRQETQYF. For the CDR3, the DNA is TGCAGTGCTACGGGACATAGGCAAGAGACCCAGTACTTC. The rearrangement uses TRBV20-1 and TRBJ2-5; D may be TRBD1 (6 bases). The V gene's germline CDR1 is DFQATT and CDR2 SNEGSKA (reference sequence). Between the trimmed V and J ends, which lost 4 bases and 2 bases, there was a span of 11 bases. The CDR3 totals 13 residues.

This clonotype was recorded at least ten times. J is TRBJ2-7 and V is TRBV28; no definite D call. This CDR3 has 19 amino acids. The ends were cut back, 0 bases at V and 2 bases at J, with 23 bases in the middle. The germline gives CDR1 MDHEN, CDR2 SYDVKM. CDR3 sequence (DNA): TGTGCCAGCAGTTTATGGCCCGGCAGTACCCTATCGGGTGCCTACGAGCAGTACTTC. Protein sequence: CASSLWPGSTLSGAYEQYF. The full variable domain, with the rest looked up from reference TRBV28 and TRBJ2-7, is DVKVTQSSRYLVKRTGEKVFLECVQDMDHENMFWYRQDPGLGLRLIYFSYDVKMKEKGDIPEGYSVSREKKERFSLILESASTNQTSMYLCASSLWPGSTLSGAYEQYFGPGTRLTVT.

This clonotype was counted between two and nine times. CDR3 nucleotides: TGTGCCAGCAGCTTGACGGAGTCCTACGAGCAGTACTTC. Encoded protein: CASSLTESYEQYF. The rearrangement joins TRBV11-2 to TRBJ2-7; D not certain. The germline gives CDR1 SGHAT, CDR2 FQNNGV. This CDR3 is built from 13 residues. V was pared by 3 bases and J by 1 base, with 7 bases between.

This clonotype came up a few times. The V gene is TRBV19, the J gene TRBJ2-2, with TRBD2 matching 13 bases. Germline V lookup: CDR1 LNHDA, CDR2 SQIVND (reference sequence). The CDR3 runs 18 residues. Unmatched junction bases numbered 10, after V lost 5 bases and J lost 4 bases. This CDR3 is CASSPGTSGEGSTGELFF. The CDR3 DNA is TGTGCCAGTAGTCCCGGGACTAGCGGGGAGGGGAGCACCGGGGAGCTGTTTTTT. Based on the CDR3 plus reference TRBV19 and TRBJ2-2, the full variable domain is DGGITQSPKYLFRKEGQNVTLSCEQNLNHDAMYWYRQDPGQGLRLIYYSQIVNDFQKGDIAEGYSVSREKKESFPLTVTSAQKNPTAFYLCASSPGTSGEGSTGELFFGEGSRLTVL.

This clonotype occurred a few times. The gene calls are TRBV9 and TRBJ1-2; possible D gene TRBD1, 6 bases. V dropped 0 bases and J dropped 4 bases, with 13 bases sitting between them. Germline values: CDR1 SGDLS, CDR2 YYNGEE. The CDR3 length is 15 residues. The CDR3 bases are TGTGCCAGCAGCGTAGGGGACACGGCTGGCTATGGCTACACCTTC. As protein: CASSVGDTAGYGYTF.

This chain connects TRBV28 to TRBJ2-1; 7 positions match TRBD1. CDR1 and CDR2 from the germline V gene are MDHEN and SYDVKM. Trimming took 6 bases from V and 5 from J; bases not matched to a gene: 4. The CDR3 is 13 amino acids. In DNA form, the CDR3 reads TGTGCCAGCAGCGGTGACAGGGACAATGAGCAGTTCTTC. This codes for CASSGDRDNEQFF.

The chain has TRBV12-3 or TRBV12-4 and TRBJ2-2; 9 bases are a match to TRBD1. This CDR3 is 17 amino acids long. The V segment lost 7 bases and the J segment 3 bases; nucleotides outside the gene matches: 12. This chain's CDR3 is CASIAGTGIFDTGELFF. In DNA, the CDR3 is TGTGCCAGCATCGCTGGGACAGGGATTTTTGACACCGGGGAGCTGTTTTTT.

V usage is TRBV6-2 or TRBV6-3 and J usage is TRBJ1-5; D might be TRBD1 (6 bases). The CDR3 covers 14 residues. Trimming removed 4 bases from V and 10 bases from J, with 17 bases in between. CDR1 is MNHEY and CDR2 is SVGEGT in the germline V gene. The CDR3 coding sequence is TGTGCCAGCAGTTTACAGGGACGGGCTTTCCCCCAGCATTTT. It encodes CASSLQGRAFPQHF.

This clonotype was seen a few times. The rearrangement joins TRBV27 to TRBJ2-1; 8 bases are a match to TRBD1. V shed 6 bases, J shed 1 base, and the junction held 2 bases outside the gene matches. From germline, CDR1 is MNHEY and CDR2 SMNVEV (reference sequence). This CDR3 spans 14 amino acids. CDR3 sequence (DNA): TGTGCCAGCAGGACAGGGGATTCCTACAATGAGCAGTTCTTC. Residues: CASRTGDSYNEQFF.

The chain recombines TRBV7-8 with TRBJ2-7, with a tentative D call TRBD1 (5 bases). Germline assignment: CDR1 SGHVS and CDR2 FQNEAQ. This CDR3 comprises 14 residues. Deletions cut 0 bases from V and 3 bases from J, with 9 bases between. The DNA for the CDR3 is TGTGCCAGCAGCTTAGCTTCTCAGGGCTACGAGCAGTACTTC. Amino acid sequence: CASSLASQGYEQYF.

The chain has TRBV6-2 or TRBV6-3 and TRBJ2-1; D call uncertain. Germline V gene data show CDR1 as MNHEY and CDR2 as SVGEGT. There are 13 residues in the CDR3. With 2 bases removed from V and 6 bases from J, the gap between germline ends came to 8 bases. In DNA, the CDR3 is TGTGCCAGCAGTTACGCGGAACGCAATGAGCAGTTCTTC. Its translation is CASSYAERNEQFF.